This T cell receptor beta chain stems from a study of early T cells in non-severe SARS-CoV-2 infection. Unique molecular identifiers were affixed to single, distinct cDNA molecules. MiXCR, run by TCRdb on the 5' RACE reads, gives a single entry per CDR3 protein. The sample shows tens of thousands of distinct CDR3 sequences, about 12% of them seen only once. Germline V lookup: CDR1 LGHDT, CDR2 YNNKEL (reference sequence). The CDR3 contains 19 residues. Germline trimming cut 2 bases from V and 7 bases from J; bases unmatched to any gene: 16. This clonotype was recorded at least ten times. This sequence originates from an adult who was a healthcare worker with PCR-confirmed SARS-CoV-2 infection or an uninfected control (not recorded which). The V gene is TRBV3-1, the J gene TRBJ1-6; 8 bases match TRBD1. The sample comprised whole blood. The CDR3 region is CASSQQGSQGAPENSPLHF. CDR3 nucleotides: TGTGCCAGCAGCCAACAAGGAAGTCAGGGGGCGCCCGAAAATTCACCCCTCCACTTT.